This T cell receptor (beta chain) was obtained from a study of blood T cell dynamics during melanoma immunotherapy. The CDR3 consists of 17 residues. V was clipped by 1 base and J by 1 base; unmatched bases: 7. In germline, CDR1 is SGHNT, CDR2 YENEEA. Indicated time point: pre-treatment baseline. Measured with immunoSEQ multiplex PCR; TCRdb has only the in-frame clones, and not every one. The sample lists some 4,900 clones, more than 75% occurring once. This chain uses TRBV11-3 with TRBJ2-5, with 9 bases matching TRBD2. This receptor was taken from a human donor with melanoma. The source material was blood, sampled from a patient treated with checkpoint blockade. CDR3 sequence: CASSLGSAGGTQETQYF. For the CDR3, the DNA is TGTGCCAGCAGCTTAGGGTCAGCGGGAGGTACCCAAGAGACCCAGTACTTC.